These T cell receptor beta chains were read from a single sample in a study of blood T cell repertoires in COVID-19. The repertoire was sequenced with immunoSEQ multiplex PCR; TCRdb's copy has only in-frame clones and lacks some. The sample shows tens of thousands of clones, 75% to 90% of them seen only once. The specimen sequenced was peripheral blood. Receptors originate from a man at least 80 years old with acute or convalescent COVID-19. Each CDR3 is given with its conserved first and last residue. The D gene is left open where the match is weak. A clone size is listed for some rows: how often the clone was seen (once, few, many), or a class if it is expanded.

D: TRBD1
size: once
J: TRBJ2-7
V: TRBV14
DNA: TGTGCCAGCAGCCACCGCACAGGGGGAAGGAACGAGCAGTACTTC
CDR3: CASSHRTGGRNEQYF

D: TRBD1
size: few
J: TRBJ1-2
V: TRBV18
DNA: TGTGCCAGCTCACCATCAGGGGGCCATGGCTACACCTTC
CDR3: CASSPSGGHGYTF

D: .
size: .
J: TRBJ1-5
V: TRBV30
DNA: TGTGCCTGGAGCAACAAGGACTGGATGCCCCAGCATTTT
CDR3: CAWSNKDWMPQHF

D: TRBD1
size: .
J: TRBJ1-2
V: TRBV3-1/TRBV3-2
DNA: TGTGCCAGCAGCCAAGGACAGGGGGCGGGTGGCTACACCTTC
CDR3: CASSQGQGAGGYTF

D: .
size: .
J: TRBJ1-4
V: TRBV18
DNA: TGTGCCAGCTCGCCCACACAGGGTGCTAATGAAAAACTGTTTTTT
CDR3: CASSPTQGANEKLFF

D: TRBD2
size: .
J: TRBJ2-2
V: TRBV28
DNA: TGTGCCAGCACTCTAGCGGGAAGGGACACCGGGGAGCTGTTTTTT
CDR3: CASTLAGRDTGELFF

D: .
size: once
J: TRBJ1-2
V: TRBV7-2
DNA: TGTGCCAGCACCCCGGTACAGGGCAACTATGGCTACACCTTC
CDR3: CASTPVQGNYGYTF

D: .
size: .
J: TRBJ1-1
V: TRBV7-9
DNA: TGTGCCAGCAGCGGGGGGGACGGTATCGCTTTCGAAGCTTTCTTT
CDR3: CASSGGDGIAFEAFF

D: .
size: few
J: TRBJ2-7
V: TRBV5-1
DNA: TGCGCCAGCAGCTTGGATACTTCAACCTACGAGCAGTACTTC
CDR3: CASSLDTSTYEQYF

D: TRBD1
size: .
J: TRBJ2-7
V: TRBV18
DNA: TGTGCCAGCTCACCCGGACAGGGGGCAGGATACGAGCAGTACTTC
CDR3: CASSPGQGAGYEQYF

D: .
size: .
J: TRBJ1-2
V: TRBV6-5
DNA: TGTGCCAGCGGTCCCGACAGCGACCGCTATGGCTACACCTTC
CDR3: CASGPDSDRYGYTF

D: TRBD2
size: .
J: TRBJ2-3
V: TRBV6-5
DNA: TGTGCCAGCAGACTGAGCGGGATCACAGATACGCAGTATTTT
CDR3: CASRLSGITDTQYF

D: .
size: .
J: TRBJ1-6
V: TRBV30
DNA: TGTGCCTGGCAGGCGCCCTTTAATTCACCCCTCCACTTT
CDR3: CAWQAPFNSPLHF

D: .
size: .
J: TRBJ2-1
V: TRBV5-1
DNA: TGCGCCAGCGGGGGCCAAAATGAGCAGTTCTTC
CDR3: CASGGQNEQFF

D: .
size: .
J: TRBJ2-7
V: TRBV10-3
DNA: TGTGCCATCAGTCCCCCCCGGGACTCCTACGAGCAGTACTTC
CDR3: CAISPPRDSYEQYF

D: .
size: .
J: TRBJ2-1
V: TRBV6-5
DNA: TGTGCCAGCTCTCTAGCGCCCTCCTACAATGAGCAGTTCTTC
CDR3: CASSLAPSYNEQFF

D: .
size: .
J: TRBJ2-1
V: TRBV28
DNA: TGTGCCAGCAGCCTAGGGTCGTGGGTCGGACAGTTCAATGAGCAGTTCTTC
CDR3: CASSLGSWVGQFNEQFF

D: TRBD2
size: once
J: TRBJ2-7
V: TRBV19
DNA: TGTGCCAGGACTAGCGGGTACTACGAGCAGTACTTC
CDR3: CARTSGYYEQYF

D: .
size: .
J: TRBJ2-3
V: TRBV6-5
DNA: TGTGCCAGCAGCCTACCGGGGGTTAATACGCAGTATTTT
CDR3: CASSLPGVNTQYF

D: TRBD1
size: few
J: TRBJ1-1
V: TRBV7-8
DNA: TGTGCCAGCAGCCTATCTACCGGGACAGTTGAAGCTTTCTTT
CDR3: CASSLSTGTVEAFF

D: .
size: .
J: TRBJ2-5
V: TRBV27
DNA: TGTGCCAGCAGTACGCCGGGGGAGTACCAAGAGACCCAGTACTTC
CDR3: CASSTPGEYQETQYF

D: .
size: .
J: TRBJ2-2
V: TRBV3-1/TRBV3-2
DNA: TGTGCCAGCAGCCCTAACGGGGAGCTGTTTTTT
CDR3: CASSPNGELFF

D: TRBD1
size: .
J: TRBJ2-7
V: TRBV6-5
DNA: TGTGCCAGCAGTCCGCCGACAGGGCTCGACGAGCAGTACTTC
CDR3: CASSPPTGLDEQYF

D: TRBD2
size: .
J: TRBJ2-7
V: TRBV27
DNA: TGTGCCAGCAGCTCCGGGCGGGAGGCATCCTCCTACGAGCAGTACTTC
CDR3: CASSSGREASSYEQYF

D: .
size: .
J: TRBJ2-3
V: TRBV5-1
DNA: TGCGCCAGCAGCGGGGACGTCAGGAGGGCCTTCACAGATACGCAGTATTTT
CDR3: CASSGDVRRAFTDTQYF

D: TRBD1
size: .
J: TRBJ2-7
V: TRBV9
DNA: TGTGCCAGCAGCGTTGGGACAGGGGGCGTCTACGAGCAGTACTTC
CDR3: CASSVGTGGVYEQYF

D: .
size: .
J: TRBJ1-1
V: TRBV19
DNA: TGTGCCAGTAGTATAAGCCGCCTGAACACTGAAGCTTTCTTT
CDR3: CASSISRLNTEAFF

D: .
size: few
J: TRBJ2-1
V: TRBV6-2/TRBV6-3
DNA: TGTGCCAGCAGTTTCGCGGGGGCTTTATTCGCGAATGAGCAGTTCTTC
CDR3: CASSFAGALFANEQFF

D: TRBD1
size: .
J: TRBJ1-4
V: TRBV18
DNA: TGTGCCAGCTCGAAGGGACAGGGACGAAATGAAAAACTGTTTTTT
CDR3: CASSKGQGRNEKLFF

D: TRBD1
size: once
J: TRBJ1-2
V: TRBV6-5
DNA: TGTGCCAGCAGAGACGGACAGGGGAATGGCTACACCTTC
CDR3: CASRDGQGNGYTF

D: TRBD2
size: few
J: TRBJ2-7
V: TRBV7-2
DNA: TGTGCCAGCAGCTTAGATGGTAGCGGGTACGAGCAGTACTTC
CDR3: CASSLDGSGYEQYF

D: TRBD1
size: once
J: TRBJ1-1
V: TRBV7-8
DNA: TGTGCCAGCAGCTTTTGGACAGGCGAGGGCACTGAAGCTTTCTTT
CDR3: CASSFWTGEGTEAFF

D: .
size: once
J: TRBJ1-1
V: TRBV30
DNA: TGTGCCTGGACTCAGCATCGGGGGAACACTGAAGCTTTCTTT
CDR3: CAWTQHRGNTEAFF

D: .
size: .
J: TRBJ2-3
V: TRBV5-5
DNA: TGTGCCAGCGCATTAGGGGTGAGCACAGATACGCAGTATTTT
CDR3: CASALGVSTDTQYF

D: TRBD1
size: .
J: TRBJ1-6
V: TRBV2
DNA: TGTGCCAGCGGGGACAGGGCGGACTCACCCCTCCACTTT
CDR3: CASGDRADSPLHF

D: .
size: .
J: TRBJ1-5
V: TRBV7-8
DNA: TGTGCCAGCAGCTTACGTATCAGGGTGGGCGGAGAGCCCCAGCATTTT
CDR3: CASSLRIRVGGEPQHF

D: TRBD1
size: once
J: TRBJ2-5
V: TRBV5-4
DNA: TGTGCCAGCAGTCAAACAGGGGTGGAGACCCAGTACTTC
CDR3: CASSQTGVETQYF

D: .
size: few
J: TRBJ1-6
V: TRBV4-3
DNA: TGCGCCAGCAGCCAGTCAGGGAATTCACCCCTCCACTTT
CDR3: CASSQSGNSPLHF

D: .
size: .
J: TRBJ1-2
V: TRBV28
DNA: TGTGCCACCGGAGAGTCCTCTGGCTACACCTTC
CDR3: CATGESSGYTF

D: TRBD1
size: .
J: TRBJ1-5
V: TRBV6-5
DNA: TGTGCCAGCAGTTCAGGACAGGGGGTGGATCAGCCCCAGCATTTT
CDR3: CASSSGQGVDQPQHF

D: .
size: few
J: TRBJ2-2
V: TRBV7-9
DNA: TGTGCCAGCAGCTTAGGTACAGCGAACACCGGGGAGCTGTTTTTT
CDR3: CASSLGTANTGELFF

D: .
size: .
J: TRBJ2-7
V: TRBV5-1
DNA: TGCGCCAGCACCGCTCAGGGCGAGCAGTACTTC
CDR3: CASTAQGEQYF